Presented here are 20 T cell receptor beta chains from one specimen sequenced in a study of cytomegalovirus exposure and HLA in healthy donors. Researchers ran the PCR with 60 Vbeta and 13 Jbeta primers. Sequencing used immunoSEQ multiplex PCR; TCRdb keeps in-frame clones, though not all of them. This listing includes about 83,000 clones. The sequenced sample consisted of PBMCs. The receptors were gathered from a man between 18 and 35 years old in good health and CMV-seropositive.

The J gene is TRBJ2-7, the V gene TRBV5-1, with 11 bases lining up with TRBD2. Trimming removed 0 bases from V and 3 bases from J; junction bases left unmatched: 5. From germline, CDR1 is SGHRS and CDR2 YFSETQ. The length of the CDR3 is 16 residues. CDR3 coding DNA: TGCGCCAGCAGCTTGGACCCTAGCGGGAGGAGCTACGAGCAGTACTTC. Its protein product is CASSLDPSGRSYEQYF.

The chain recombines TRBV18 with TRBJ2-7; D not resolved. Germline CDR1 KGHSH, CDR2 LQKENI. The CDR3 has 14 amino acids. The V end lost 2 bases, the J end lost 2 bases, and 10 bases lay between the germline ends. Here the CDR3 DNA reads TGTGCCAGCTCACCAAGTGGCCAACCCTACGAGCAGTACTTC. Encoded protein: CASSPSGQPYEQYF.

J is TRBJ1-1 and V is TRBV5-4; no clear D gene. Trimming left V 6 bases short and J 0 bases short, with 12 bases between. Germline lookup yields CDR1 SGHNT and CDR2 YYREEE (reference sequence). The CDR3 covers 14 residues. This chain's CDR3 is CASTSKEMNTEAFF. The CDR3 nucleotides read TGTGCCAGCACCTCGAAGGAGATGAACACTGAAGCTTTCTTT.

The V and J genes are TRBV5-6 and TRBJ1-4, with 8 nucleotides matching TRBD1. The germline gives CDR1 SGHDT, CDR2 YYEEEE. This CDR3 contains 15 residues. With V trimmed by 3 bases and J by 8 bases, 9 bases remained unmatched. The CDR3 protein is CASSSTRTGREKLFF. CDR3 nucleotide sequence: TGTGCCAGCAGCTCCACCCGGACAGGGAGGGAAAAACTGTTTTTT. The whole variable domain, remainder taken from reference TRBV5-6 and TRBJ1-4, is DAGVTQSPTHLIKTRGQQVTLRCSPKSGHDTVSWYQQALGQGPQFIFQYYEEEERQRGNFPDRFSGHQFPNYSSELNVNALLLGDSALYLCASSSTRTGREKLFFGSGTQLSVL.

The CDR3 spells CASSPPSRDRDGYTF. The DNA for the CDR3 is TGTGCCAGCTCACCCCCGTCCCGGGACAGGGACGGCTACACCTTC. V usage is TRBV18 and J usage is TRBJ1-2, with TRBD1 identical over 9 bases. J was trimmed by 8 bases and V by 3 bases; bases with no gene match: 10. This CDR3 contains 15 residues. Germline V gives CDR1 KGHSH, CDR2 LQKENI.

The chain links TRBV9 to TRBJ1-1; D call uncertain. Germline V gene lookup returns CDR1 SGDLS and CDR2 YYNGEE. The CDR3 is 14 amino acids. V was clipped by 4 bases and J by 1 base, with 11 bases between them. CDR3 residues: CASSFSSGNTEAFF. Here the CDR3 DNA reads TGTGCCAGCAGCTTTTCCAGCGGGAACACTGAAGCTTTCTTT.

J is TRBJ1-2 and V is TRBV6-1; 8 nucleotides line up with TRBD1. The junction had 12 bases not matched to a gene; V was cut back by 1 base and J by 8 bases. In germline, CDR1 is MNHNS, CDR2 SASEGT. The CDR3 runs 16 residues. The CDR3 sequence: CASSEDPGGVSLGYTF. CDR3 in DNA: TGTGCCAGCAGTGAAGATCCAGGGGGCGTATCTTTGGGCTACACCTTC.

The V and J genes are TRBV5-1 and TRBJ2-2, with TRBD1 identical over 9 bases. Germline lookup yields CDR1 SGHRS and CDR2 YFSETQ. The CDR3 contains 16 residues. V was clipped by 2 bases and J by 6 bases; unmatched bases: 8. The CDR3 coding sequence is TGCGCCAGCAGCTTAAGTGGACAGGGGAATGCCGGGGAGCTGTTTTTT. Protein product: CASSLSGQGNAGELFF.

This chain links TRBV5-6 with TRBJ2-2, with 8 positions matching TRBD2. The CDR3 runs to 14 residues. V lost 4 bases, J lost 11 bases, and 10 bases stayed unmatched. Germline-derived CDR1 and CDR2 are SGHDT and YYEEEE. The CDR3 DNA sequence: TGTGCCAGCAGCCCCTCCGGGACTAGTGTAGAGCTGTTTTTT. It specifies CASSPSGTSVELFF.

The chain combines TRBV5-5 with TRBJ2-7, with TRBD2 matching over 14 bases. There are 16 residues in the CDR3. CDR1 is SGHKS, CDR2 YYEKEE, per germline (reference sequence). The junction had 6 bases not matched to a gene; V was cut back by 4 bases and J by 3 bases. Written as DNA, the CDR3 is TGTGCCAGCAGCCTAAGGACTAGCGGGAGGCTCTACGAGCAGTACTTC. Protein sequence: CASSLRTSGRLYEQYF.

CDR3 coding DNA: TGCGCCAGCAGCTTTCTACTAGCGGGGAGACTCTACGAGCAGTACTTC. Protein sequence: CASSFLLAGRLYEQYF. The chain recombines TRBV5-1 with TRBJ2-7, with 10 bases aligning to TRBD2. Germline V gene data show CDR1 as SGHRS and CDR2 as YFSETQ. The CDR3 covers 16 residues. With 2 bases clipped from V and 3 bases from J, the junction kept 8 bases outside the gene matches.

The CDR3 is CASSPFLSNEKLFF. In DNA, the CDR3 is TGTGCCAGCAGCCCCTTTCTAAGTAATGAAAAACTGTTTTTT. The chain links TRBV7-2 to TRBJ1-4; D is unclear. This CDR3 has 14 residues. Germline values: CDR1 SGHTA, CDR2 FQGNSA. The V end lost 5 bases, the J end lost 4 bases, and 11 bases lay between the germline ends.

The chain is built from TRBV6-6 and TRBJ1-3; the D gene is possibly TRBD1 (5 bases). V lost 5 bases and J 0 bases, leaving 14 bases between the germline ends. CDR1 and CDR2 (germline): MNHNY, SVGAGI (reference sequence). The CDR3 is 16 amino acids. CDR3: CASSNNRPSSGNTIYF. The CDR3 DNA is TGTGCCAGCAGTAACAACAGGCCTAGCTCTGGAAACACCATATATTTT.

The V call is TRBV28, the J call TRBJ2-7; 11 bases are shared with TRBD1. This CDR3 comprises 15 residues. Germline V lookup: CDR1 MDHEN, CDR2 SYDVKM. Germline trimming cut 6 bases from V and 3 bases from J; bases unmatched to any gene: 7. Here the CDR3 reads CASSLQDRGHYEQYF. In DNA form, the CDR3 reads TGTGCCAGCAGCCTCCAGGACAGGGGGCACTACGAGCAGTACTTC.

The gene calls are TRBV6-1 and TRBJ1-4; 7 positions match TRBD1. Germline V gene lookup returns CDR1 MNHNS and CDR2 SASEGT. There are 13 residues in the CDR3. The V segment lost 8 bases and the J segment 7 bases; nucleotides outside the gene matches: 7. CDR3 region: CASATGAGEKLFF. The CDR3 DNA sequence: TGTGCCAGCGCAACAGGGGCGGGTGAAAAACTGTTTTTT.

The chain employs TRBV5-4 and TRBJ2-5, with 11 bases identical to TRBD2. Looked up from germline, CDR1 is SGHNT and CDR2 is YYREEE (reference sequence). The CDR3 loop spans 15 amino acids. Trimming removed 0 bases from V and 5 bases from J; junction bases left unmatched: 3. The CDR3 DNA follows: TGTGCCAGCAGCTTGGGACTAGCGGGATTGGAGACCCAGTACTTC. This encodes CASSLGLAGLETQYF.

The V gene is TRBV15, the J gene TRBJ2-6, with D unclear. Trimming took off 0 bases at V and 1 base at J, with 7 bases between the two ends. The CDR3 extends over 16 amino acids. Germline loops: CDR1 LNHNV, CDR2 YYDKDF (reference sequence). The CDR3 DNA reads as TGTGCCACCAGCAGAGATCGTGTGTCTGGGGCCAACGTCCTGACTTTC. This gives the protein CATSRDRVSGANVLTF.

J is TRBJ1-1 and V is TRBV7-2, with TRBD1 matching over 10 bases. CDR1 is SGHTA and CDR2 is FQGNSA in the germline V gene. V dropped 5 bases and J dropped 5; count of bases not matched to a gene: 8. The CDR3 covers 15 residues. The CDR3: CASSPQGQGGTEAFF. CDR3 nucleotide sequence: TGTGCCAGCAGCCCCCAAGGACAGGGGGGAACTGAAGCTTTCTTT.

The chain is built from TRBV2 and TRBJ2-1; no clear D gene. Germline V CDR1 and CDR2: SNHLY, FYNNEI. V lost 6 bases and J lost 7, with 10 bases in between. The CDR3 covers 12 residues. CDR3 loop: CASRRIANEQFF. In DNA form, the CDR3 reads TGTGCCAGCAGGCGCATAGCTAATGAGCAGTTCTTC.

The chain employs TRBV28 and TRBJ1-1, with a tentative D call TRBD1 (5 bases). Germline assignment: CDR1 MDHEN and CDR2 SYDVKM. The CDR3 extends over 15 amino acids. V lost 5 bases and J 1 base, leaving 14 bases between the germline ends. The chain's CDR3 is CASSRLGTSNTEAFF. CDR3 nucleotide sequence: TGTGCCAGCAGTCGCCTCGGGACTTCGAACACTGAAGCTTTCTTT. Variable domain in full (rest from reference TRBV28 and TRBJ1-1): DVKVTQSSRYLVKRTGEKVFLECVQDMDHENMFWYRQDPGLGLRLIYFSYDVKMKEKGDIPEGYSVSREKKERFSLILESASTNQTSMYLCASSRLGTSNTEAFFGQGTRLTVV.